The present TCR beta chain was sequenced within a study of tumor-infiltrating lymphocytes in primary liver carcinoma (dated by TCRdb to between 2016 and 2019). With respect to the entire study: The five patients, three men and two women aged 30 to 69 years, had hepatocellular carcinoma (four) or combined HCC and intrahepatic cholangiocarcinoma (one). TCRbeta repertoire sequencing covered roughly 35 specimens from 5 patients: some 25 tumor regions, 5 adjacent noncancerous liver tissues and 5 peripheral blood samples. The study combined TCRbeta repertoire sequencing, expression microarrays and whole-exome sequencing across five regions of each liver tumor, with adjacent normal tissue and blood. To link TCRbeta repertoire diversity to the local molecular phenotype, the approximately 23 tumor region samples were profiled with Agilent mRNA microarrays. Samples yielded roughly 3.5 to 8 million productive TCRbeta reads; read depth did not differ significantly between tissue types. The five patients had tumors of stage T1-T3 N0M0, with maximum diameters ranging from about 4 to 11 cm. Repertoires from technical replicates were highly reproducible, with mean shared-clone rates about 0.86 and correlation coefficients above 0.95.

TCRbeta-specific cDNA was reverse-transcribed from approximately 0.5 ug total RNA using a constant-region primer and ProtoScript II reverse transcriptase. TCRbeta libraries were built with three nested multiplex PCR rounds, a slightly modified ARM-PCR procedure. The first two PCR rounds used multiplex TRBV1-TRBV30 forward primers with a Cbeta reverse primer, each for about 10 cycles. A final 25-cycle PCR with Deep VentR polymerase added sample barcodes and Illumina adapters. Amplicons of 200-500 bp were gel-purified with a QIAquick gel extraction kit before sequencing. An Illumina HiSeq 2500 was used to sequence the TCRbeta amplicons, generating 250-bp paired-end reads. On the study's bioinformatics: Reads were quality-trimmed with Trimmomatic v0.33, and paired reads were merged with FLASH v1.2.11 to recover full CDR3 sequences. V, D and J germline segments were assigned to the rearranged TCRbeta sequences using MiGEC v1.2.1b. Clonotype statistics, along with Shannon-Wiener diversity indices, were calculated using VDJtools v1.0.0. To reduce sampling bias, subsequent analyses other than the diversity analysis used only the 250 most abundant clonotypes in each sample. Using fastp at Q25 and MiXCR, TCRdb reprocessed the public reads and kept productive beta chains. Identical CDR3 protein sequences are pooled into one entry, listed with their most common genes and DNA. Clone size and V and J calls follow TCRdb, not the original study. For this sample the table gives approximately 110,000 distinct CDR3 sequences, of which less than 80% were detected only once. About a tenth of the sample rests with the top ten.

Total RNA and DNA were co-extracted from around 18-30 mg of bulk tissue with the AllPrep DNA/RNA mini kit, without cell sorting. Between November 2015 and March 2016, roughly five patients in China with histopathologically diagnosed primary liver carcinoma had their tumors surgically resected. Patients had chronic HBV infection and were treatment-naive at sampling. Five spatially separated regions were sampled per tumor: superior, inferior, left-lateral and right-lateral poles, plus the tumor centre. Histological examination found more than 80% viable tumor cells in every tumor sample. Pieces of fresh tumor and adjacent tissue were cut in half, with one half kept in RNAlater at -80 degrees C and the other half sent for histology. The germline V gene supplies CDR1 MGHRA and CDR2 YSYEKL. Measured from the cysteine to the phenylalanine, the CDR3 is 15 residues long. Just the 45-base CDR3 DNA is kept, in frame starting at base 1.

This clonotype was observed a few times. No cognate antigen has been identified for it. One junction end does not reproduce the germline sequence, and a read error may be involved. What the work shows at the level of the full study, not this receptor alone: Just about 7.5-25% of top clones turned up in all five regions of a tumor, which suggests spatial heterogeneity among tumor-infiltrating T cells. Comparison of CD4+ and CD8+ T cell repertoires was precluded by the use of bulk unsorted samples. Consistent with antigen-driven expansion, pairs of tumor regions showed higher repertoire overlap (mean roughly 35%) than either tumor-adjacent pairs (approximately 17%) or tumor-blood pairs (roughly 14%). Only the TCR beta chain was sequenced, so true repertoire diversity is likely underestimated because unpaired alpha chains were not captured. Compared with blood, tumors had a significantly larger share of the repertoire taken up by the top 250 clones (p = 0.039). With just 4 or 5 patients in the study, the authors point out that the findings should be validated in a larger study.

This clonotype was obtained from a woman aged 60-70 years with primary liver carcinoma and hepatitis B virus infection. Sequencing was done on a sample of liver tumor tissue from sampling region 1. Interpreted using the paper, the cell subset or site label stands for: tumor region T1, superior pole. The receptor chain draws on TRBV4-1 and TRBJ2-1; no D segment can be confidently identified. This receptor carries the CDR3 CASSQDYGSYNKQFF. In nucleotides, the sequence is TGCGCCAGCAGCCAAGACTATGGCAGTTACAATAAGCAGTTCTTC.